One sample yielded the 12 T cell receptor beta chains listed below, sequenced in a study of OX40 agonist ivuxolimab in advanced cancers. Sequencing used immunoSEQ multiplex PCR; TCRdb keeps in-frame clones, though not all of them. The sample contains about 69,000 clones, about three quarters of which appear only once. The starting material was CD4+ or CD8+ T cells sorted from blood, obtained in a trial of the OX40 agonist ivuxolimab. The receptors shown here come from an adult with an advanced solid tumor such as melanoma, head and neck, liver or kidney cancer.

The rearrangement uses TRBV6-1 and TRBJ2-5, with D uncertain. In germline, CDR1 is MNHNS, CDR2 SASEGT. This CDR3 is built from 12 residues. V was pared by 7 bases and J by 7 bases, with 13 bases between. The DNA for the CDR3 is TGTGCCAGCACGGGTAGTACTGGGACCCAGTACTTC. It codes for CASTGSTGTQYF.

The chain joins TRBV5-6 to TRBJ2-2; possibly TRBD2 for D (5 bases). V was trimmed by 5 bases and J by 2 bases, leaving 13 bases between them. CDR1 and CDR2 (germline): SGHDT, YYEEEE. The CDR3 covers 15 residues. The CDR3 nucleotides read TGTGCCAGCAGACCGACTAATGGAAACACCGGGGAGCTGTTTTTT. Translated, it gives CASRPTNGNTGELFF.

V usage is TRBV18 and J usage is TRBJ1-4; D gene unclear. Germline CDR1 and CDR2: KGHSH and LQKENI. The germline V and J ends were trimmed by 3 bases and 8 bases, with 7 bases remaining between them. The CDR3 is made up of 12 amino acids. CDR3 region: CASSPAREKLFF. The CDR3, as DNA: TGTGCCAGCTCACCGGCGAGAGAAAAACTGTTTTTT.

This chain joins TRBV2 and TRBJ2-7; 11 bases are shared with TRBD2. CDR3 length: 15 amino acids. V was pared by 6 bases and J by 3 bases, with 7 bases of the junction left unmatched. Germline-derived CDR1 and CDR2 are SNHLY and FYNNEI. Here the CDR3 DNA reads TGTGCCAGCAGAGCGACTAGCGGGGAGATCTACGAGCAGTACTTC. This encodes CASRATSGEIYEQYF.

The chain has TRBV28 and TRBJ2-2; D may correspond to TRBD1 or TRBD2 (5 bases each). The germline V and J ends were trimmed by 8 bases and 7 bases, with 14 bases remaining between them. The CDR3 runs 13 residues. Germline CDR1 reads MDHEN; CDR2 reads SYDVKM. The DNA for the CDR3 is TGTGCCAGCGGACTGGGGGTGGGCGGGGAGCTGTTTTTT. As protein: CASGLGVGGELFF.

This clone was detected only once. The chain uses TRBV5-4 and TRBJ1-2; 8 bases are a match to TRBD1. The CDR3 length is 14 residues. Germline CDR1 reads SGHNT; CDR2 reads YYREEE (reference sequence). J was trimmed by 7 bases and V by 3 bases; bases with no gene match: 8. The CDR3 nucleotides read TGTGCCAGCAGCTCTAGGCAGGGGGCAGGTGGCTACACCTTC. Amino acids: CASSSRQGAGGYTF.

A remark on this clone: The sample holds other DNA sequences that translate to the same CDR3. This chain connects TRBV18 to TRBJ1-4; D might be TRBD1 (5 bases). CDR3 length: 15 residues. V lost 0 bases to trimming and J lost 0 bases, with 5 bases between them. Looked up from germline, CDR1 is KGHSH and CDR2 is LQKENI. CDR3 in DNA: TGTGCCAGCTCACCACCGGGGGCAACTAATGAAAAACTGTTTTTT. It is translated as CASSPPGATNEKLFF.

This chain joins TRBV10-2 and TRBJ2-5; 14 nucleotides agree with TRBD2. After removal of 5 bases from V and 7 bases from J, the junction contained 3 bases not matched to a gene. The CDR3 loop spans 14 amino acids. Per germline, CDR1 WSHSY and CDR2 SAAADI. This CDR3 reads CASSPTSGRGTQYF. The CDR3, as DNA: TGCGCCAGCAGTCCGACTAGCGGGAGGGGGACCCAGTACTTC.

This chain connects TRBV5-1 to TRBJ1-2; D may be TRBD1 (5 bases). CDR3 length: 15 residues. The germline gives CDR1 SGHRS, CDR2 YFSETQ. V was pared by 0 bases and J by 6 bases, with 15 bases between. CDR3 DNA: TGCGCCAGCAGCTTGGGTGGCAGGGCCCGTGATGGCTACACCTTC. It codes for CASSLGGRARDGYTF.

This CDR3 reads CASSPASGTVNTEAFF. The CDR3 DNA reads as TGTGCCAGCAGTCCTGCCTCCGGGACAGTTAACACTGAAGCTTTCTTT. The gene calls are TRBV28 and TRBJ1-1; 7 nucleotides line up with TRBD1. Losses at the gene ends were 5 bases for V and 2 bases for J; bases not matched to a gene: 11. This CDR3 contains 16 residues. In germline, CDR1 is MDHEN, CDR2 SYDVKM.

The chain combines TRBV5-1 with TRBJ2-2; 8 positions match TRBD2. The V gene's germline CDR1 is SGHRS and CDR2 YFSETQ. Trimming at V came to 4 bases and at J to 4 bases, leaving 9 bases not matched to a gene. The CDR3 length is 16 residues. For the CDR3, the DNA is TGCGCCAGCAGCCGCGCGGGGGGCAGGGGCACCGGGGAGCTGTTTTTT. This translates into CASSRAGGRGTGELFF.

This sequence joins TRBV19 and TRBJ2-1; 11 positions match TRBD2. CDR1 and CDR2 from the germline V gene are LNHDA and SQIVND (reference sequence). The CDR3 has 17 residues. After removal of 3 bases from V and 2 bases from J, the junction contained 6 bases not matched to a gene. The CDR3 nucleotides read TGTGCCAGTAGTATGGGGACTAGCGGAGATACCTACAATGAGCAGTTCTTC. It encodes CASSMGTSGDTYNEQFF.